These 20 T cell receptor beta chains came from one sample sequenced in a study of T cells in localized non-small cell lung cancer. Assay: immunoSEQ multiplex PCR; the TCRdb copy retains only in-frame clones and omits some. The sample carries around 15,000 clones, around 85% recorded once. Sequencing used peripheral blood, obtained before any cancer treatment. The receptors originated from a female donor over 55 with stage I squamous cell lung carcinoma.

The J gene is TRBJ1-4, the V gene TRBV10-3; 9 nucleotides line up with TRBD1. The germline CDR1 and CDR2 sequences are ENHRY and SYGVKD. The CDR3 spans 13 residues. Losses at the gene ends were 10 bases for V and 10 bases for J; bases not matched to a gene: 10. CDR3 in DNA: TGTGCCACCAGGGACAGGGATAGCGCAAAACTGTTTTTT. It yields the protein CATRDRDSAKLFF.

CDR3 residues: CATLSGTGYTGELFF. The CDR3 nucleotides read TGTGCCACTCTCTCCGGGACAGGTTACACCGGGGAGCTGTTTTTT. The chain has TRBV10-3 and TRBJ2-2; 8 positions match TRBD1. Unmatched junction bases numbered 10, after V lost 10 bases and J lost 3 bases. The CDR3 covers 15 residues. Germline assignment: CDR1 ENHRY and CDR2 SYGVKD.

The gene calls are TRBV2 and TRBJ1-1; 8 nucleotides line up with TRBD1. Looked up from germline, CDR1 is SNHLY and CDR2 is FYNNEI. The trim removed 6 bases at V and 2 bases at J, leaving 5 bases unmatched. The CDR3 has 14 residues. The CDR3 DNA follows: TGTGCCAGCAGGCGACAGGGGATAAACACTGAAGCTTTCTTT. Amino acid sequence: CASRRQGINTEAFF.

CDR3 sequence: CASSLGVASGELFF. The CDR3, as DNA: TGTGCCAGCAGCTTAGGAGTAGCCTCCGGGGAGCTGTTTTTT. J is TRBJ2-2 and V is TRBV11-2, with D unresolved. V lost 1 base and J lost 6, with 9 bases in between. The CDR3 is 14 amino acids. Germline assignment: CDR1 SGHAT and CDR2 FQNNGV.

This clone was found once. The gene calls are TRBV15 and TRBJ2-1; D call uncertain. CDR3 length: 15 residues. V lost 8 bases, J lost 0 bases, and 14 bases lay in between. Per the germline V gene, CDR1 is LNHNV and CDR2 is YYDKDF (reference sequence). The CDR3 loop reads CATGRLLGSYNEQFF. CDR3 sequence (DNA): TGTGCCACCGGGCGGTTATTAGGCTCCTACAATGAGCAGTTCTTC.

This chain's CDR3 is CASSIDLAGSAGEQFF. The CDR3 nucleotides read TGTGCCAGTAGTATAGATCTGGCGGGTTCGGCGGGGGAGCAGTTCTTC. The rearrangement uses TRBV19 and TRBJ2-1, with D possibly TRBD2 on 6 matching bases. This CDR3 comprises 16 residues. V dropped 0 bases and J dropped 10 bases, with 19 bases sitting between them. Germline V CDR1 and CDR2: LNHDA, SQIVND (reference sequence).

V gene TRBV5-4 combines with J gene TRBJ2-5; D is uncertain. Per germline, CDR1 SGHNT and CDR2 YYREEE (reference sequence). The CDR3 runs 13 residues. Deletions cut 0 bases from V and 1 base from J, with 4 bases between. The CDR3 region is CASSLDSQETQYF. Written as DNA, the CDR3 is TGTGCCAGCAGCTTGGACAGCCAAGAGACCCAGTACTTC. The whole variable domain, remainder taken from reference TRBV5-4 and TRBJ2-5, is ETGVTQSPTHLIKTRGQQVTLRCSSQSGHNTVSWYQQALGQGPQFIFQYYREEENGRGNFPPRFSGLQFPNYSSELNVNALELDDSALYLCASSLDSQETQYFGPGTRLLVL.

The chain combines TRBV4-3 with TRBJ2-4; 16 positions agree with TRBD2. Germline lookup yields CDR1 LGHNA and CDR2 YSLEER. The CDR3 contains 19 residues. Trimming at V came to 7 bases and at J to 1 base, leaving 10 bases not matched to a gene. The CDR3 spells CASTIGTSGRDEAKNIQYF. CDR3 coding DNA: TGCGCCAGCACGATTGGGACTAGCGGGAGGGACGAGGCCAAAAACATTCAGTACTTC.

The chain combines TRBV15 with TRBJ2-1, with TRBD2 matching over 9 bases. V was pared by 1 base and J by 7 bases, with 8 bases of the junction left unmatched. Per the germline V gene, CDR1 is LNHNV and CDR2 is YYDKDF (reference sequence). The CDR3 loop spans 16 amino acids. CDR3 protein: CATSRGVAGASNEQFF. CDR3 nucleotide sequence: TGTGCCACCAGCAGAGGGGTAGCGGGAGCTTCTAATGAGCAGTTCTTC.

This clone was counted a few times. The chain links TRBV30 to TRBJ1-4; a weak D match, TRBD1 (6 bases). Trimming pared 5 bases from V and 4 bases from J, leaving 11 bases between. The germline V gene has CDR1 GTSNPN and CDR2 SVGIG (reference sequence). The length of the CDR3 is 13 residues. The DNA for the CDR3 is TGTGCCTGGGAGGACAGCCTTAATGAAAAACTGTTTTTT. Translated, it gives CAWEDSLNEKLFF.

The V call is TRBV18, the J call TRBJ2-1, with D maybe TRBD2 (5 bases). This CDR3 region has 13 residues. CDR1 and CDR2 (germline): KGHSH, LQKENI. Trimming left V 3 bases short and J 6 bases short, with 9 bases between. The CDR3 is CASSPPGTNEQFF. CDR3 sequence (DNA): TGTGCCAGCTCACCTCCGGGAACCAATGAGCAGTTCTTC.

The chain's CDR3 is CASSAGQQETQYF. DNA for the CDR3: TGTGCCAGCAGCGCGGGACAGCAAGAGACCCAGTACTTC. The chain combines TRBV5-4 with TRBJ2-5; D possibly corresponds to TRBD1 (7 bases). The CDR3 spans 13 residues. V lost 4 bases and J 2 bases, leaving 9 bases between the germline ends. CDR1 SGHNT and CDR2 YYREEE come from the germline V gene (reference sequence).

V is TRBV19 and J is TRBJ1-5; D is possibly TRBD1 (5 bases). Per germline, CDR1 LNHDA and CDR2 SQIVND (reference sequence). Trimming took 10 bases from V and 4 from J, leaving 14 bases between them. The CDR3 has 13 amino acids. The CDR3 DNA reads TGTGCCACCAGAGGGACGGCAAATCAGCCCCAGCATTTT. This encodes CATRGTANQPQHF.

This rearrangement joins TRBV6-1 to TRBJ2-2; D is perhaps TRBD1 (5 bases). This CDR3 spans 17 amino acids. The V and J ends lost 0 bases and 1 base respectively, with 12 bases between them. Per germline, CDR1 MNHNS and CDR2 SASEGT. The chain's CDR3 is CASSEAQGLENTGELFF. In nucleotides, the CDR3 is TGTGCCAGCAGTGAAGCGCAGGGCTTGGAGAACACCGGGGAGCTGTTTTTT.

This chain connects TRBV9 to TRBJ2-2; the D gene is possibly TRBD1 (7 bases). The CDR3 runs to 17 residues. V lost 0 bases and J lost 0, with 12 bases in between. Per the germline V gene, CDR1 is SGDLS and CDR2 is YYNGEE. The CDR3 DNA follows: TGTGCCAGCAGCGTAGTAGGGGGGACAGCGAACACCGGGGAGCTGTTTTTT. It encodes CASSVVGGTANTGELFF.

In its sample, this clone was seen once. One end of the junction varies from germline; a read error may be responsible. The chain carries TRBV9 and TRBJ2-5, with D perhaps given as TRBD1 or TRBD2 (5 bases each). This CDR3 is built from 13 residues. CDR1 SGDLS and CDR2 YYNGEE come from the germline V gene. CDR3 bases: TGTGCCAGCAGCGTAGGGGACCACGAGACCCAGTACTTC. Its protein product is CASSVGDHETQYF.

As to this clone: The junction departs from germline at one end; a sequencing error may be responsible. The J gene is TRBJ2-4, the V gene TRBV6-1; D may be TRBD1 or TRBD2 (6 bases each). The germline V gene encodes CDR1 MNHNS and CDR2 SASEGT. This CDR3 spans 13 amino acids. CDR3 in DNA: TGTGCCAGCAGTGAAGGGGTGAGGGGGGACAACTTTTTC. Amino acids: CASSEGVRGDNFF.

There are a few counts of this clone. The rearrangement links TRBV29-1 to TRBJ1-5; D remains unclear. V lost 4 bases, J lost 1 base, and 5 bases lay in between. CDR1 is SQVTM, CDR2 ANQGSEA, per germline. The CDR3 covers 12 residues. In DNA, the CDR3 is TGCAGCGTTGGGTGGAGCAATCAGCCCCAGCATTTT. This gives the protein CSVGWSNQPQHF.

J is TRBJ2-1 and V is TRBV7-9; D tentatively reads TRBD1 or TRBD2 (5 bases each). Germline V gives CDR1 SEHNR, CDR2 FQNEAQ (reference sequence). The CDR3 extends over 15 amino acids. Trimming took off 5 bases at V and 8 bases at J, with 19 bases between the two ends. CDR3 nucleotide sequence: TGTGCCAGCAGCCGACCCGGGACCGGGCCCGATGAGCAGTTCTTC. Its translation: CASSRPGTGPDEQFF.

This clone has just one count. J is TRBJ1-5 and V is TRBV7-2; tentatively, D is TRBD1 (5 bases). Between the trimmed V and J ends, which lost 1 base and 4 bases, there was a span of 14 bases. Germline assignment: CDR1 SGHTA and CDR2 FQGNSA. The CDR3 extends over 16 amino acids. The CDR3 nucleotides are TGTGCCAGCAGCTTAGGTGGGGACCCGAGGAATCAGCCCCAGCATTTT. As protein: CASSLGGDPRNQPQHF.